This passage covers 15 T cell receptor beta chains from one sample sequenced in a study of post-analysis software for immune sequencing data. Whole-study findings and limits: Controls showed lower frequencies than patients for roughly five TRBV segments, and TRBV5-6, TRBV5-1 and TRBV20-1 were among these.

The antigens these receptors bind are not known. Prepared TCR beta cDNA libraries contained unique molecular identifiers. TCRdb fed the PCR reads into MiXCR, producing one record per CDR3 protein. This table has roughly 650,000 distinct CDR3 sequences, 59% appearing once. Sequences were obtained from blood. These receptors came from a girl aged 2 to 10 with multiple sclerosis.

The chain uses TRBV29-1 and TRBJ2-3; tentative D call: TRBD2 (6 bases). The CDR3 is 12 amino acids. Germline CDR1 and CDR2: SQVTM and ANQGSEA. CDR3 sequence: CSATGDTDTQYF. CDR3 DNA sequence: TGCAGTGCTACGGGGGACACAGATACGCAGTATTTT.

This clonotype was detected a few times. The rearrangement joins TRBV6-5 to TRBJ2-7, with D uncertain. The CDR3 has 14 amino acids. Per the germline V gene, CDR1 is MNHEY and CDR2 is SVGAGI. Trimming cost V 4 bases and J 6 bases, with 16 bases left between them. The chain's CDR3 is CASSFRGSGSEQYF. The CDR3 bases are TGTGCCAGCAGTTTCCGCGGTTCCGGTAGCGAGCAGTACTTC.

The chain joins TRBV20-1 to TRBJ2-7, with TRBD2 as a possible D gene (6 bases). This CDR3 has 14 amino acids. V was clipped by 2 bases and J by 4 bases, with 15 bases between them. Germline V lookup: CDR1 DFQATT, CDR2 SNEGSKA (reference sequence). CDR3 sequence reads: CSARKGEATYEQYF. CDR3 sequence (DNA): TGCAGTGCTAGAAAAGGGGAGGCCACATACGAGCAGTACTTC.

This clonotype was counted between two and nine times. The V call is TRBV4-3, the J call TRBJ2-1; D possibly matches TRBD1 or TRBD2 (7 bases each). Germline CDR1 is LGHNA and CDR2 is YSLEER. The CDR3 is made up of 18 amino acids. The ends were cut back, 1 base at V and 0 bases at J, with 16 bases in the middle. The CDR3 sequence: CASSQVRGGWSSYNEQFF. CDR3 in DNA: TGCGCCAGCAGCCAAGTCAGGGGGGGGTGGAGCTCCTACAATGAGCAGTTCTTC.

This rearrangement joins TRBV5-1 to TRBJ1-2; 9 bases map to TRBD1. The CDR3 consists of 15 residues. Trimming took 4 bases from V and 8 from J; bases not matched to a gene: 12. Germline V gene lookup returns CDR1 SGHRS and CDR2 YFSETQ. Here the CDR3 DNA reads TGCGCCAGCAGCCACCCGACAGGGGGGTCGCGGGGCTACACCTTC. Protein sequence: CASSHPTGGSRGYTF.

The gene calls are TRBV6-6 and TRBJ1-6, with 8 nucleotides matching TRBD1. The germline V gene encodes CDR1 MNHNY and CDR2 SVGAGI (reference sequence). The CDR3 contains 14 residues. V was clipped by 4 bases and J by 9 bases; unmatched bases: 5. The CDR3 DNA reads as TGTGCCAGCAGTTTCGCAGGGGGCAGTTCACCCCTCCACTTT. Translation: CASSFAGGSSPLHF.

The V gene is TRBV7-9, the J gene TRBJ1-6, with D possibly being TRBD1 (5 bases). Germline V gene sequence: CDR1 SEHNR, CDR2 FQNEAQ (reference sequence). This CDR3 region has 12 residues. The V end lost 5 bases, the J end lost 14 bases, and 13 bases lay between the germline ends. CDR3 sequence (DNA): TGTGCCAGCAGCCTGAGGGGTGTATCCCTCCACTTT. It encodes CASSLRGVSLHF. The whole variable domain, remainder taken from reference TRBV7-9 and TRBJ1-6, is DTGVSQNPRHKITKRGQNVTFRCDPISEHNRLYWYRQTLGQGPEFLTYFQNEAQLEKSRLLSDRFSAERPKGSFSTLEIQRTEQGDSAMYLCASSLRGVSLHFGNGTRLTVT.

This chain's CDR3 is CASRDRGIYTEAFF. The CDR3 DNA follows: TGTGCCAGCAGGGACAGGGGGATATACACTGAAGCTTTCTTT. The chain employs TRBV12-3 or TRBV12-4 and TRBJ1-1; the match to TRBD1 covers 10 bases. This CDR3 is built from 14 residues. J lost 3 bases, V lost 6 bases, and 4 bases had no gene match.

The rearrangement joins TRBV27 to TRBJ2-7; 12 bases are shared with TRBD2. CDR3 length: 17 residues. J gave up 0 bases and V 4 bases, and 7 bases lay outside the gene matches. The germline V gene has CDR1 MNHEY and CDR2 SMNVEV (reference sequence). The CDR3 reads CASSSPSGGANSYEQYF. CDR3 in DNA: TGTGCCAGCAGTTCCCCTAGCGGGGGGGCAAACTCCTACGAGCAGTACTTC.

The chain employs TRBV20-1 and TRBJ1-1; D is perhaps TRBD1 (6 bases). Trimming stripped 5 bases from V and 3 bases from J, with 13 bases between. The CDR3 contains 13 residues. CDR1 and CDR2 (germline): DFQATT, SNEGSKA (reference sequence). The CDR3 bases are TGCAGTGCTGAAGACAGGTTTGACACTGAAGCTTTCTTT. This sequence encodes CSAEDRFDTEAFF.

The rearrangement uses TRBV2 and TRBJ2-3; 12 nucleotides agree with TRBD2. The germline V gene has CDR1 SNHLY and CDR2 FYNNEI. Unmatched junction bases numbered 9, after V lost 8 bases and J lost 0 bases. This CDR3 spans 17 amino acids. CDR3 in DNA: TGTGCCAGCGGGTTACCCGGGACTAGCGGGAGCACAGATACGCAGTATTTT. It translates to CASGLPGTSGSTDTQYF.

The gene calls are TRBV7-9 and TRBJ2-3; no definite D call. There are 10 residues in the CDR3. V was trimmed by 8 bases and J by 2 bases, leaving 2 bases between them. CDR1 and CDR2 from the germline V gene are SEHNR and FQNEAQ (reference sequence). The CDR3, as DNA: TGTGCCAGCGCCACAGATACGCAGTATTTT. Translated, it gives CASATDTQYF.

The V and J genes are TRBV24-1 and TRBJ1-1, with a possible D match to TRBD1 (5 bases). CDR1 and CDR2 from the germline V gene are KGHDR and SFDVKD. V was cut by 4 bases and J by 5 bases, with 25 bases left in between. This CDR3 region has 18 residues. In DNA form, the CDR3 reads TGTGCCACCAGTGACCATAGCCCCGATCGGACCTGGGGGACTGAAGCTTTCTTT. Protein: CATSDHSPDRTWGTEAFF.

The rearrangement joins TRBV6-2 or TRBV6-3 to TRBJ2-7, with 10 bases fitting TRBD1. There are 17 residues in the CDR3. Per the germline V gene, CDR1 is MNHEY and CDR2 is SVGEGT. Trimming at V came to 2 bases and at J to 5 bases, leaving 12 bases not matched to a gene. In DNA form, the CDR3 reads TGTGCCAGCAGTTACGACCCCGGGACAGGGGAGAGCCACGAGCAGTACTTC. Amino acids: CASSYDPGTGESHEQYF.

This clonotype was observed a few times. V is TRBV6-2 or TRBV6-3 and J is TRBJ2-1; a possible D gene is TRBD1 (6 bases). The CDR3 is 13 residues long. Trimming pared 5 bases from V and 6 bases from J, leaving 11 bases between. The germline V gene has CDR1 MNHEY and CDR2 SVGEGT. The CDR3, as DNA: TGTGCCAGCAGTGACCCAGGGGTCAATGAGCAGTTCTTC. Protein sequence: CASSDPGVNEQFF.